This TCR beta chain was retrieved from a study of breast tumors, draining lymph nodes, adjacent tissues. Axillary draining lymph nodes of breast cancer patients supplied the node samples. Whole-study findings and limits: The data were judged consistent with most tumor T cells coming from lymph node and expanding in tumor. Compared with basal-like, luminal-like tumors shared significantly more repertoire with nontumor tissue. The lymph node origin of tumor T cells was framed as consistent with a hypothesis, not demonstrated.

TCRdb analysed the multiplex PCR reads with MiXCR anew, one entry per CDR3 protein. The sample records more than 85,000 distinct CDR3 sequences, 21% being singletons. Worth noting for this clonotype: Its antigen is not known.

The sequence was collected from a female donor with breast cancer. Some clones in this sample may be carry-over from other donors' samples. Sequenced material: axillary lymph node tissue.

CDR3 region: CASSSLVDRELRETQYF. DNA of the CDR3: TGTGCCAGCAGCTCCCTTGTGGACAGGGAGCTTAGGGAGACCCAGTACTTC. This chain connects TRBV5-6 to TRBJ2-5; 8 nucleotides align to TRBD1. The ends lost 3 bases at V and 5 bases at J; junction bases unmatched: 15. The CDR3 loop spans 17 amino acids. The germline CDR1 and CDR2 sequences are SGHDT and YYEEEE.